This is a list of T cell receptor beta chains from one sample in a study of T cells in Graves' hyperthyroidism and ophthalmopathy. TCRdb recomputed calls from the multiplex PCR reads with MiXCR, one row per CDR3 protein. The data contain about 530,000 distinct CDR3 sequences, 17% of them seen just once; the ten biggest clones take up 17%. The sequenced sample was blood. The receptors stem from a woman aged 18-29 years with Graves' ophthalmopathy. The CDR3 runs from the conserved cysteine through the conserved F or W. D genes are given only for firm matches. Some rows mark clone size as missing; the rest say once, few, many or name a class of expanded clone.

v_gene,j_gene,len,d_gene,abundance,CDR3aa,CDR3nt
TRBV29-1,TRBJ2-7,15,TRBD2,many,CSAVPGLAGGYEQYF,TGCAGCGCCGTACCGGGACTAGCGGGAGGTTACGAGCAGTACTTC
TRBV9,TRBJ2-5,14,-,many,CASSVGGEQETQYF,TGTGCCAGCAGCGTAGGGGGGGAGCAAGAGACCCAGTACTTC
TRBV29-1,TRBJ2-3,14,TRBD2,many,CSVEGGRGTDTQYF,TGCAGCGTTGAAGGCGGGAGGGGCACAGATACGCAGTATTTT
TRBV15,TRBJ1-5,14,-,many,CATSGGGGVEPQHF,TGTGCCACCAGCGGGGGGGGGGGCGTAGAGCCCCAGCATTTT
TRBV11-3,TRBJ2-1,17,TRBD1,-,CASSSTTGSSSYNEQFF,TGTGCCAGCAGCTCCACGACAGGGTCAAGCTCCTACAATGAGCAGTTCTTC
TRBV7-3,TRBJ2-3,16,-,many,CASSLQGTALTDTQYF,TGTGCCAGCAGTTTACAGGGGACTGCTCTCACAGATACGCAGTATTTT
TRBV2,TRBJ1-5,14,-,many,CASSQEGSGQPQHF,TGTGCCAGCAGTCAAGAGGGGAGCGGTCAGCCCCAGCATTTT
TRBV27,TRBJ2-1,15,TRBD2,many,CASSSGRALRNEQFF,TGTGCCAGCAGTAGCGGGAGGGCCTTACGCAATGAGCAGTTCTTC
TRBV28,TRBJ1-1,11,-,many,CASSPLSEAFF,TGTGCCAGCAGTCCCCTATCTGAAGCTTTCTTT
TRBV28,TRBJ1-5,16,-,many,CASKPGRRGSNQPQHF,TGTGCCAGCAAGCCCGGACGACGAGGGAGCAATCAGCCCCAGCATTTT
TRBV14,TRBJ1-1,13,-,few,CASSLRDVTEAFF,TGTGCCAGCAGCCTCAGGGATGTCACTGAAGCTTTCTTT
TRBV29-1,TRBJ2-1,12,TRBD2,few,CTGEREGNEQFF,TGCACCGGGGAGCGGGAGGGCAATGAGCAGTTCTTC
TRBV7-9,TRBJ1-1,13,-,many,CASSLEGLAEAFF,TGTGCCAGCAGCTTAGAAGGGCTCGCTGAAGCTTTCTTT
TRBV6-5,TRBJ1-2,15,-,few,CASSYSSTDLYGYTF,TGTGCCAGCAGTTACTCGAGTACGGACCTCTATGGCTACACCTTC
TRBV30,TRBJ2-7,12,-,many,CAWIPGPYEQYF,TGTGCCTGGATCCCGGGACCCTACGAGCAGTACTTC
TRBV27,TRBJ1-1,16,-,many,CASRTGESFLNTEAFF,TGTGCCAGCAGGACGGGGGAGAGTTTTTTGAACACTGAAGCTTTCTTT
TRBV20-1,TRBJ2-5,14,-,many,CSARLRGGMETQYF,TGCAGTGCTAGACTAAGGGGGGGGATGGAGACCCAGTACTTC
TRBV10-3,TRBJ2-1,14,-,-,CAISSGTPYNEQFF,TGTGCCATCAGTTCCGGGACTCCCTACAATGAGCAGTTCTTC
TRBV18,TRBJ2-1,16,TRBD2,many,CASSESAGGLYNEQFF,TGTGCCAGCTCAGAAAGTGCGGGGGGACTCTACAATGAGCAGTTCTTC
TRBV29-1,TRBJ2-1,14,TRBD1,-,CSVASGTGYNEQFF,TGCAGCGTTGCCTCCGGGACAGGCTACAATGAGCAGTTCTTC
TRBV5-6,TRBJ2-5,13,-,-,CASSLNVGETQYF,TGTGCCAGCAGCCTGAACGTCGGAGAGACCCAGTACTTC
TRBV28,TRBJ2-1,15,-,-,CASYGAGYLDNEQFF,TGTGCCAGCTACGGCGCGGGTTACCTTGACAATGAGCAGTTCTTC
TRBV19,TRBJ1-2,14,-,-,CASSAARASYGYTF,TGTGCCAGTAGTGCCGCGCGGGCGAGCTATGGCTACACCTTC
TRBV29-1,TRBJ2-2,14,TRBD2,-,CSVAPAGFTGELFF,TGCAGCGTCGCGCCAGCGGGATTTACCGGGGAGCTGTTTTTT
TRBV20-1,TRBJ2-1,13,-,many,CSAKPHHRNEQFF,TGCAGTGCTAAACCCCATCATCGGAATGAGCAGTTCTTC
TRBV20-1,TRBJ2-1,12,TRBD1,many,CSAREQGDEQFF,TGCAGTGCTAGAGAGCAGGGGGATGAGCAGTTCTTC
TRBV6-1,TRBJ1-2,14,TRBD1,few,CASRTGGVGYGYTF,TGTGCCAGCAGGACAGGGGGCGTGGGCTATGGCTACACCTTC
TRBV6-1,TRBJ2-1,13,-,many,CASSADTYNEQFF,TGTGCCAGCAGTGCCGACACCTACAATGAGCAGTTCTTC
TRBV9,TRBJ1-1,17,TRBD1,many,CASSVGQGDGISSEAFF,TGTGCCAGCAGCGTGGGACAGGGCGACGGAATTTCGTCTGAAGCTTTCTTT
TRBV11-3,TRBJ2-1,19,-,many,CASSPTGTFSAGSYNEQFF,TGTGCCAGCAGCCCCACCGGGACTTTCTCGGCGGGATCCTACAATGAGCAGTTCTTC
TRBV30,TRBJ1-5,13,-,many,CAWNDRQNQPQHF,TGTGCCTGGAATGACAGGCAGAATCAGCCCCAGCATTTT
TRBV6-2/TRBV6-3,TRBJ2-2,15,-,few,CASSYSYSNTGELFF,TGTGCCAGCAGTTACTCATACTCAAACACCGGGGAGCTGTTTTTT
TRBV20-1,TRBJ2-5,15,-,many,CSAIKAVEPKETQYF,TGCAGTGCTATAAAGGCGGTGGAACCTAAAGAGACCCAGTACTTC
TRBV30,TRBJ2-3,14,-,many,CAWSVGASPNTQYF,TGTGCCTGGAGTGTGGGAGCTTCCCCGAATACGCAGTATTTT
TRBV19,TRBJ2-2,16,TRBD2,-,CASSIVAGGATGELFF,TGTGCCAGTAGTATAGTAGCGGGGGGGGCCACCGGGGAGCTGTTTTTT
TRBV12-5,TRBJ1-1,12,-,many,CASGFGGAEAFF,TGTGCTAGTGGTTTTGGGGGCGCTGAAGCTTTCTTT
TRBV20-1,TRBJ2-1,14,TRBD2,many,CSATGTSVYNEQFF,TGCAGTGCTACCGGGACTAGCGTGTACAATGAGCAGTTCTTC
TRBV29-1,TRBJ1-4,15,TRBD1,-,CSGAGTGDGGEKLFF,TGCAGCGGGGCCGGGACAGGGGATGGCGGTGAAAAACTGTTTTTT
TRBV5-4,TRBJ1-2,16,-,-,CASSDHRAGANYGYTF,TGTGCCAGCAGCGACCACCGGGCAGGGGCAAACTATGGCTACACCTTC
TRBV7-3,TRBJ1-2,15,-,many,CASSPRGWADYGYTF,TGTGCCAGCAGCCCCAGAGGATGGGCGGACTATGGCTACACCTTC
TRBV4-2,TRBJ2-7,16,TRBD2,many,CASSQEGGLVSHEQYF,TGTGCCAGCAGCCAAGAGGGGGGACTAGTAAGCCACGAGCAGTACTTC
TRBV27,TRBJ2-1,17,TRBD2,-,CASSLLAGTISYNEQFF,TGTGCCAGCAGTTTACTAGCGGGGACCATCTCCTACAATGAGCAGTTCTTC
TRBV7-3,TRBJ2-3,15,TRBD2,many,CASSTSGGLTDTQYF,TGTGCCAGCAGCACTAGCGGGGGCCTCACAGATACGCAGTATTTT